In this sample, the clone carrying this T cell receptor (beta chain) turned up many times. No antigen is known for it. This record belongs to a study of T cell repertoires in cytomegalovirus infection. Study results and limitations: Pooled public TCR beta family frequency picked out CMV carriers with the relevant HLA. Dominant in the ex vivo response were TCR beta clonotypes restricted by HLA-C and specific for CMV.

TCRdb re-called the reads with MiXCR, one entry per CDR3 protein. The table records 65,000 to 90,000 distinct CDR3 sequences, around 3.4% of them present only once. The receptor's source is a human donor in good health (CMV status not recorded). Some clones in this sample may be carry-over from other donors' samples. Sequencing was performed on PBMCs.

CDR3 nucleotides: TGTGCCAGCAGCTTGTCCCTCCACTCCTACGAGCAGTACTTC. Translated, it gives CASSLSLHSYEQYF. The chain combines TRBV7-2 with TRBJ2-7, with D uncertain. This CDR3 comprises 14 residues. The V gene lost 3 bases and the J gene lost 0 bases, with 9 bases spanning the gap. Germline V gene data show CDR1 as SGHTA and CDR2 as FQGNSA.